This T cell receptor (beta chain) was sequenced during a study of T cell repertoires in cytomegalovirus infection (dated by TCRdb to between 2017 and 2020). Broadly, across the study: The HLA type of each donor mattered for the analysis, because public TCR beta signatures pointed to carriage of CMV infection along with the matching HLA type.

Points the paper makes about the study in general: In both this cohort and an independent roughly 400-donor cohort, the cumulative frequency of public TCR beta family members distinguished carriers of CMV infection plus the relevant HLA type. The ex vivo response was dominated by HLA-C-restricted CMV-specific TCR beta clonotypes, which also provided the single most frequent clonotype in two of eight donors.

For sequencing, an Illumina HiSeq 1500 was employed. TCRdb trimmed public reads at Q25 via fastp, called clones via MiXCR and kept in-frame beta chains. A single entry per CDR3 protein holds the most common genes and DNA from its merged rows. The sample data list around 550,000 distinct CDR3 sequences, and about 26% of these were observed just once. The ten largest make up less than 15% of the sample. This clonotype was seen only once. The clone's antigen remains unknown. The input lacks base qualities; no much larger clone sits a single base away. Support from one read is weak. As encoded in the germline V gene (reference sequence), CDR1 is LNHDA while CDR2 is SQIVND. V gives up 5 bases and J gives up 5 bases, and the segment between their germline ends measures 9 bases. The CDR3 contains 13 residues, cysteine and phenylalanine counted. Only CDR3 DNA is held: 39 bases, read in frame from base 1.

This clonotype was sampled from a human donor in good health (CMV status not recorded). Some clones in this sample may be carry-over from other donors' samples. Sequencing input: PBMCs. The chain links TRBV19 with TRBJ1-4; the D gene identity is not certain. The sequenced DNA: TGTGCCAGTAGTTCCGAAGGGAATGAAAAACTGTTTTTT. Translated, this gives CASSSEGNEKLFF.